This TCR beta chain was profiled in a study of monozygotic twins with inflammatory bowel disease. About this clonotype: Its antigen is not identified.

Findings and limits, study-wide: A single strong IBD-associated signal or clonotype was not supported by the findings.

The input for each TCR library was around 3.5 ug of total RNA. TCRdb re-called the 5' RACE reads and gives one entry per CDR3 protein, without DNA. This sample contains 150,000 or so distinct CDR3 sequences. CDR1 and CDR2 from the germline V gene are DFQATT and SNEGSKA (reference sequence). The length of the CDR3 is 15 residues. The chain employs TRBV20-1 and TRBJ2-7; absent DNA, TCRdb's TRBD2 call cannot be checked. Material: blood. This receptor was taken from a human donor with ulcerative colitis or Crohn's disease, or a healthy co-twin of an affected twin (not recorded which). CDR3 region: CSARDPLAALYEQYF.